This is a list of T cell receptor beta chains from one sample in a study of blood T cell repertoires in COVID-19. The assay was immunoSEQ multiplex PCR, and TCRdb's table has in-frame clones only and misses some. The table records approximately 480,000 clones, approximately 90% of them present only once. The sequencing sample was made of PBMCs or T cells enriched from blood (not recorded which). The source of these receptors is a young woman who had recovered from COVID-19. CDR3s include the opening cysteine and the closing phenylalanine or tryptophan. Clone sizes are given selectively: once, few, many, or a class where the clone is expanded.

abundance: NA; v_gene: TRBV5-1; j_gene: TRBJ1-1; CDR3aa: CASSSGGQGAAEAFF
abundance: NA; v_gene: TRBV27; j_gene: TRBJ2-2; CDR3aa: CASSLSGAGGNIGELFF
abundance: NA; v_gene: TRBV29-1; j_gene: TRBJ2-6; CDR3aa: CSVYPAGANVLTF
abundance: once; v_gene: TRBV5-1; j_gene: TRBJ2-1; CDR3aa: CASSLVQGLFNEQFF
abundance: NA; v_gene: TRBV10-2; j_gene: TRBJ1-1; CDR3aa: CASSAGGMATEAFF
abundance: NA; v_gene: TRBV5-1; j_gene: TRBJ2-7; CDR3aa: CASSLGGPNSYEQYF
abundance: NA; v_gene: TRBV3-1/TRBV3-2; j_gene: TRBJ1-5; CDR3aa: CASSQDSVGGPQHF
abundance: once; v_gene: TRBV15; j_gene: TRBJ2-5; CDR3aa: CATSSLRTGVWETQYF
abundance: NA; v_gene: TRBV2; j_gene: TRBJ1-2; CDR3aa: CANNDGTNYGYTF
abundance: NA; v_gene: TRBV21-1; j_gene: TRBJ1-2; CDR3aa: CASSKEGGPNYGYTF
abundance: NA; v_gene: TRBV5-4; j_gene: TRBJ1-1; CDR3aa: CASSLGTGRAVNTEAFF
abundance: NA; v_gene: TRBV5-1; j_gene: TRBJ2-2; CDR3aa: CASSLGRTANTGELFF
abundance: NA; v_gene: TRBV30; j_gene: TRBJ2-2; CDR3aa: CAWTGDLNGELFF
abundance: NA; v_gene: TRBV29-1; j_gene: TRBJ1-4; CDR3aa: CSVNRGEKLFF
abundance: NA; v_gene: TRBV19; j_gene: TRBJ1-1; CDR3aa: CASSPRGLGEAFF
abundance: NA; v_gene: TRBV3-1/TRBV3-2; j_gene: TRBJ1-2; CDR3aa: CASSQLTTGVDGYTF
abundance: NA; v_gene: TRBV7-8; j_gene: TRBJ2-2; CDR3aa: CASSPGTLNTGELFF
abundance: NA; v_gene: TRBV20-1; j_gene: TRBJ1-2; CDR3aa: CSASPNTGKDYGYTF
abundance: NA; v_gene: TRBV2; j_gene: TRBJ1-2; CDR3aa: CASSDQGDLNYGYTF
abundance: NA; v_gene: TRBV30; j_gene: TRBJ1-5; CDR3aa: CAWSVPGPHNQPQHF
abundance: NA; v_gene: TRBV20-1; j_gene: TRBJ2-1; CDR3aa: CSASSPTSGDYNEQFF
abundance: NA; v_gene: TRBV2; j_gene: TRBJ2-5; CDR3aa: CASSGTLAETQYF
abundance: once; v_gene: TRBV4-2; j_gene: TRBJ2-2; CDR3aa: CASSQDGGKRGGRTGELFF
abundance: NA; v_gene: TRBV3-1/TRBV3-2; j_gene: TRBJ1-6; CDR3aa: CASSRVTGGWEARGPLHF
abundance: NA; v_gene: TRBV18; j_gene: TRBJ2-7; CDR3aa: CASSPGQGTRSSYEQYF
abundance: NA; v_gene: TRBV19; j_gene: TRBJ1-5; CDR3aa: CASSIEGYQPQHF
abundance: NA; v_gene: TRBV29-1; j_gene: TRBJ1-1; CDR3aa: CSVEGLLNTEAFF